The sample holds a few counts of the clone carrying this TCR beta chain. Its antigen is not known. This sample was included in a study of T cells after yellow fever vaccination. Findings and limits, study-wide: Clones that expanded after primary vaccination mostly reappeared after the booster (nearly 98% CD4, roughly 87% CD8).

The CDR3 is 11 residues long. The V end was cut by 5 bases, the J end by 8 bases, with 7 bases between. A 5'RACE template-switching step, the method used to make TCR cDNA, added a universal primer site and UMIs. TCRdb itself ran the 5' RACE reads through MiXCR, one entry per CDR3 protein. The table records some 240,000 distinct CDR3 sequences, about 3% of them present only once. This sample comprised CD4+ T cells sorted from PBMCs, obtained 10 days after the yellow fever booster vaccination. V and J are TRBV12-3 or TRBV12-4 and TRBJ2-4; D is uncertain. The sequence derives from a man aged 18 to 30 who received the YFV17D yellow fever vaccine. The CDR3: CASSNMDIQYF. DNA for the CDR3: TGTGCCAGCAGTAACATGGACATTCAGTACTTC.